This TCR beta chain was identified in a study of T cells after yellow fever vaccination. About the research overall: Where fractions had low cell numbers, libraries were prepared from them with the SMART-Seq v4 Ultra Low Input RNA kit.

CDR1 is MNHEY, CDR2 SVGEGT, per germline. CDR3 length: 16 residues. The J segment lost 6 bases and the V segment lost 7 bases, leaving 13 bases of the junction unmatched. One entry per CDR3 protein results from TCRdb running MiXCR on the 5' RACE reads. In the table there are approximately 250,000 distinct CDR3 sequences, around 6.7% of which are singletons. The V call is TRBV6-2 or TRBV6-3, the J call TRBJ2-5; the match to TRBD2 covers 11 bases. The source of this sequence is a man between 25 and 39 years old who received the YFV17D yellow fever vaccine. Here the sequenced sample was CD4+ T cells sorted from PBMCs, taken on the day of the yellow fever booster vaccination. This CDR3 is CASTYGVAGGQQTQYF. CDR3 DNA sequence: TGTGCCAGCACCTATGGAGTAGCGGGAGGGCAACAGACCCAGTACTTC.